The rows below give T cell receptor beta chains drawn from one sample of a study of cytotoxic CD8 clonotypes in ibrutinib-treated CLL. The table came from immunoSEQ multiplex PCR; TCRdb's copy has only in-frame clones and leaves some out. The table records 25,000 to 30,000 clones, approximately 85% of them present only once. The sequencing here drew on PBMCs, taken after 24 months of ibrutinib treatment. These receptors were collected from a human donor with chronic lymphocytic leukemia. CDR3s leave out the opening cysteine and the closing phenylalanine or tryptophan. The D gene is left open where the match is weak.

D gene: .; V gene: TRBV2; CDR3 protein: ASSDTGYGYT
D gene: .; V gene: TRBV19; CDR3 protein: ASSIDRGMWNEQF
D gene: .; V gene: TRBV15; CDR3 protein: ATSRGTNWGGNQPQH
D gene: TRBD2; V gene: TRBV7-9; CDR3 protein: ASSPSGLEETQY
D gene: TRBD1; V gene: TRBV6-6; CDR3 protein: ASSITGQGYEQY
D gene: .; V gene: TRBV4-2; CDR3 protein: ASSQDLGTDEKLF
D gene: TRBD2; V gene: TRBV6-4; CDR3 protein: ASSDVGGGHNEQF
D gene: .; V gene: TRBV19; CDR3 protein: ASSFTADQYGYT
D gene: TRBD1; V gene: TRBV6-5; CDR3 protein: ASSYSSSTGGIQF
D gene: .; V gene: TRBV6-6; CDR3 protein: ASSYSDRHYGYT
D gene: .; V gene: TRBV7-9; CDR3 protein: ASSLDGVTGNTIY
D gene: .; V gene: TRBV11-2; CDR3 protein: ASSLGMTYSPLH
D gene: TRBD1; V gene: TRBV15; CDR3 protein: ATRDSSNQPQH
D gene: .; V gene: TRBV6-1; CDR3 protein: ATSDSSGNTIY
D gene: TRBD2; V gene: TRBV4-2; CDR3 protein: ASSQASGTSGGMGTDTQY
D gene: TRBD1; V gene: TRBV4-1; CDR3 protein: ASSLTGSNQPQH
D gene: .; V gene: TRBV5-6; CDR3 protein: ASSPATRGQPQH
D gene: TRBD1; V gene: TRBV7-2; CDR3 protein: ASRPSTGDISPLH
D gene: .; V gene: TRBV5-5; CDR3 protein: ASSLLVHSNQPQH
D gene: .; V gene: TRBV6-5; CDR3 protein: ASTPGVGNSPLH